This entry lists 13 T cell receptor beta chains sequenced from one sample in a study of OX40 agonist ivuxolimab in advanced cancers. Sequencing was performed with immunoSEQ multiplex PCR; in TCRdb, only in-frame clones are kept and a portion is missing. The sample includes more than 55,000 clones, around nine tenths of them seen just once. Sequencing was performed on CD4+ or CD8+ T cells sorted from blood, taken in a trial of the OX40 agonist ivuxolimab. These receptors all come from an adult with an advanced solid tumor such as melanoma, head and neck, liver or kidney cancer.

This rearrangement joins TRBV29-1 to TRBJ2-7; D is ambiguous. The germline CDR1 and CDR2 sequences are SQVTM and ANQGSEA. The CDR3 extends over 11 amino acids. Trimming removed 4 bases from V and 2 bases from J, with 6 bases in between. CDR3: CSVAIAYEQYF. The CDR3 bases are TGCAGCGTTGCTATCGCCTACGAGCAGTACTTC.

The chain joins TRBV11-2 to TRBJ2-2; D unclear. The ends were cut back, 2 bases at V and 2 bases at J, with 3 bases in the middle. Germline lookup yields CDR1 SGHAT and CDR2 FQNNGV. The CDR3 covers 13 residues. CDR3 protein: CASSLQNTGELFF. The CDR3 DNA is TGTGCCAGCAGCTTACAAAACACCGGGGAGCTGTTTTTT.

Of note for this clone: This CDR3 is missing its conserved last phenylalanine or tryptophan, likely due to a read error. It is unclear where the CDR3 begins or ends on the DNA, so no DNA is shown, and the CDR3 is as TCRdb lists it. V and J are TRBV2 and TRBJ2-7; the tabulated D call, TRBD2, remains unverified against the DNA. Germline V gene data show CDR1 as SNHLY and CDR2 as FYNNEI. The CDR3 comprises 12 residues, both ends counted. This chain's CDR3 is CASSERGRRPFI.

The rearrangement joins TRBV5-5 to TRBJ2-7; a weak D match, TRBD2 (6 bases). Trimming removed 5 bases at V and 0 bases at J, with 18 bases between. Looked up from germline, CDR1 is SGHKS and CDR2 is YYEKEE (reference sequence). The CDR3 extends over 16 amino acids. The CDR3, as DNA: TGTGCCAGCAGTCGTCTGGGGGGAACGGGCTCCTACGAGCAGTACTTC. Its protein product is CASSRLGGTGSYEQYF.

The gene calls are TRBV6-5 and TRBJ1-4; TRBD1 matches at 9 bases. Trimming removed 0 bases from V and 7 bases from J; junction bases left unmatched: 6. The CDR3 is 16 residues long. In germline, CDR1 is MNHEY, CDR2 SVGAGI. The CDR3 DNA follows: TGTGCCAGCAGTTACTCGCGAGGGACAGGGACTGAAAAACTGTTTTTT. This gives the protein CASSYSRGTGTEKLFF.

This clone was seen once. This sequence joins TRBV18 and TRBJ2-1; D is ambiguous. The length of the CDR3 is 13 residues. CDR1 and CDR2 from the germline V gene are KGHSH and LQKENI. V lost 4 bases, J lost 6 bases, and 10 bases lay in between. The CDR3 here is CASSLTAGNEQFF. CDR3 nucleotide sequence: TGTGCCAGCTCACTGACGGCAGGCAATGAGCAGTTCTTC.

The J gene is TRBJ2-7, the V gene TRBV15; 9 nucleotides align to TRBD2. V lost 0 bases to trimming and J lost 3 bases; unmatched junction nucleotides: 12. Germline CDR1 reads LNHNV; CDR2 reads YYDKDF (reference sequence). The CDR3 spans 18 residues. The CDR3 sequence is CATSRDRLAGSSHYEQYF. CDR3 nucleotides: TGTGCCACCAGCAGAGATAGGCTAGCGGGATCCTCGCACTACGAGCAGTACTTC.

The CDR3 spells CASSLASGRAGNEQFF. Written as DNA, the CDR3 is TGTGCCAGCAGCCTTGCCAGCGGGAGGGCCGGGAATGAGCAGTTCTTC. This chain joins TRBV5-4 and TRBJ2-1; 10 nucleotides align to TRBD2. This CDR3 is 16 amino acids long. Per germline, CDR1 SGHNT and CDR2 YYREEE (reference sequence). After removal of 4 bases from V and 7 bases from J, the junction contained 11 bases not matched to a gene.

The J gene is TRBJ2-1, the V gene TRBV28; D gene ambiguous. From germline, CDR1 is MDHEN and CDR2 SYDVKM. The CDR3 consists of 12 residues. The V end was cut by 6 bases, the J end by 10 bases, with 13 bases between. The CDR3 DNA reads TGTGCCAGCAGCACCCTTCTCGGAGAGCAGTTCTTC. It specifies CASSTLLGEQFF.

This clone occurred a few times. V usage is TRBV6-1 and J usage is TRBJ2-5; D not resolved. The CDR3 has 12 residues. The germline CDR1 and CDR2 sequences are MNHNS and SASEGT. Trimming removed 8 bases from V and 1 base from J, with 8 bases in between. The CDR3 DNA sequence: TGTGCCAGCGGGTGGCTCCAAGAGACCCAGTACTTC. As protein: CASGWLQETQYF.

The V and J genes are TRBV7-2 and TRBJ2-3; TRBD2 aligns across 16 bases. Germline V gene data show CDR1 as SGHTA and CDR2 as FQGNSA. CDR3 length: 16 amino acids. Germline trimming cut 5 bases from V and 11 bases from J; bases unmatched to any gene: 10. The CDR3 region has the DNA TGTGCCAGCAGCCGACGTTCGGGGACTAGCGGGAGGGGGCAGTATTTT. Its protein is CASSRRSGTSGRGQYF.

The V and J genes are TRBV29-1 and TRBJ2-5; 8 bases are shared with TRBD2. V shed 4 bases and J 5 bases; nucleotides not matched to a gene: 6. The CDR3 loop spans 13 amino acids. Germline values: CDR1 SQVTM, CDR2 ANQGSEA. The chain's CDR3 is CSVGAGGMETQYF. The CDR3 DNA follows: TGCAGCGTTGGCGCGGGAGGAATGGAGACCCAGTACTTC. Using reference TRBV29-1 and TRBJ2-5 for the parts outside the CDR3, the full variable domain is SAVISQKPSRDICQRGTSLTIQCQVDSQVTMMFWYRQQPGQSLTLIATANQGSEATYESGFVIDKFPISRPNLTFSTLTVSNMSPEDSSIYLCSVGAGGMETQYFGPGTRLLVL.

The table lists this clone with a few counts. The chain has TRBV4-1 and TRBJ2-7, with 7 positions matching TRBD1. J gave up 2 bases and V 4 bases, and 14 bases lay outside the gene matches. The CDR3 extends over 17 amino acids. Germline CDR1 reads MGHRA; CDR2 reads YSYEKL. The CDR3 DNA follows: TGCGCCAGCAGCCCAGACAGTCAGGGACAGATTACCTACGAGCAGTACTTC. This codes for CASSPDSQGQITYEQYF.